Shown below are 15 T cell receptor beta chains from a single sample sequenced in a study of Graves' ophthalmopathy and Graves' hyperthyroidism. The study amplified TCR beta CDR3 regions using RNA transcripts. Amplification began with first-round RT-PCR using HTBI primers, then second-round multiplex PCR was performed. MiXCR was run by TCRdb on the multiplex PCR reads, yielding one entry per CDR3 protein. The table includes 900,000 to 1,200,000 distinct CDR3 sequences, about 38% detected once. Sequenced material: peripheral blood or thyroid tissue (not recorded which). These TCRs come from an adult man with Graves' hyperthyroidism.

This clonotype was recorded only once. The V and J genes are TRBV3-1 and TRBJ2-7, with D possibly called TRBD1 or TRBD2 (6 bases each). The CDR3 totals 15 residues. V was trimmed by 1 base and J by 5 bases, leaving 15 bases between them. Germline CDR1 and CDR2: LGHDT and YNNKEL (reference sequence). CDR3 sequence (DNA): TGTGCCAGCAGCCAAGGGGGGGCCGGGGAGGACGAGCAGTACTTC. The encoded protein is CASSQGGAGEDEQYF.

The rearrangement joins TRBV30 to TRBJ1-2, with unresolved D. CDR3 length equals 12 residues. The V end lost 1 base, the J end lost 4 bases, and 7 bases lay between the germline ends. The V gene's germline CDR1 is GTSNPN and CDR2 SVGIG (reference sequence). CDR3 sequence (DNA): TGTGCCTGGAGTGACAGTGGCTATGGCTACACCTTC. It specifies CAWSDSGYGYTF.

This clonotype has at least ten counts. The chain has TRBV2 and TRBJ1-2; D gene ambiguous. V was trimmed by 3 bases and J by 4 bases, leaving 12 bases between them. Looked up from germline, CDR1 is SNHLY and CDR2 is FYNNEI. The CDR3 has 14 amino acids. This CDR3 reads CASSEDATSYGYTF. The CDR3 DNA reads TGTGCCAGCAGTGAGGATGCTACCAGCTATGGCTACACCTTC. The full variable domain, its missing parts supplied by reference TRBV2 and TRBJ1-2, is EPEVTQTPSHQVTQMGQEVILRCVPISNHLYFYWYRQILGQKVEFLVSFYNNEISEKSEIFDDQFSVERPDGSNFTLKIRSTKLEDSAMYFCASSEDATSYGYTFGSGTRLTVV.

About this clonotype: Since a much larger clone is just one base distant, this may be a read error. The J gene is TRBJ1-1, the V gene TRBV12-3 or TRBV12-4; possibly TRBD1 for D (5 bases). This CDR3 spans 12 amino acids. V was clipped by 5 bases and J by 8 bases, with 12 bases between them. CDR3 bases: TGTGCCAGCAGTATTGGGGCAGGCGAAGCTTTCTTT. Translating gives CASSIGAGEAFF.

The chain has TRBV10-2 and TRBJ2-4; D remains ambiguous. The CDR3 totals 11 residues. Trimming took 2 bases from V and 8 from J, leaving 4 bases between them. Germline V lookup: CDR1 WSHSY, CDR2 SAAADI. CDR3 nucleotides: TGCGCCAGCAGTGAGACGGACATTCAGTACTTC. This encodes CASSETDIQYF.

V and J are TRBV12-3 or TRBV12-4 and TRBJ1-2; possibly TRBD1 for D (5 bases). This CDR3 is 16 amino acids long. V lost 3 bases, J lost 4 bases, and 18 bases lay in between. DNA of the CDR3: TGTGCCAGCAGTTTCGAGGCGGGGGACCGCCTCTATGGCTACACCTTC. Translated: CASSFEAGDRLYGYTF.

This clonotype was found a few times. This chain links TRBV12-3 or TRBV12-4 with TRBJ2-5, with D hard to call. This CDR3 has 14 amino acids. Trimming removed 1 base at V and 2 bases at J, with 8 bases between. The chain's CDR3 is CASSLGPAQETQYF. The CDR3 DNA sequence: TGTGCCAGCAGTTTAGGGCCAGCACAAGAGACCCAGTACTTC.

This clonotype was recorded many times. The chain employs TRBV2 and TRBJ1-2, with 9 bases aligning to TRBD1. V lost 4 bases, J lost 6 bases, and 6 bases stayed unmatched. The CDR3 totals 14 residues. Germline V lookup: CDR1 SNHLY, CDR2 FYNNEI. CDR3 DNA: TGTGCCAGCAGTGGACAGACAGGGGGGCATGGCTACACCTTC. It specifies CASSGQTGGHGYTF. The full variable domain, in which reference TRBV2 and TRBJ1-2 provide the parts outside the CDR3, is EPEVTQTPSHQVTQMGQEVILRCVPISNHLYFYWYRQILGQKVEFLVSFYNNEISEKSEIFDDQFSVERPDGSNFTLKIRSTKLEDSAMYFCASSGQTGGHGYTFGSGTRLTVV.

About this clonotype: One end of the junction varies from germline; a read error may be responsible. This chain links TRBV7-2 with TRBJ2-6; 12 bases match TRBD1. The CDR3 is 18 amino acids. Germline values: CDR1 SGHTA, CDR2 FQGNSA. In nucleotides, the CDR3 is TGTGCCAGCGGCTTGCCGGGACAGGGGGCCTCTGGGGCCAACGTCCTGACTTTC. Its protein product is CASGLPGQGASGANVLTF.

The chain couples TRBV11-2 to TRBJ1-2; D unresolved. Germline CDR1 SGHAT, CDR2 FQNNGV. V was pared by 11 bases and J by 8 bases, with 15 bases between. This CDR3 is built from 11 residues. CDR3 loop: CAVPVLEGYTF. The CDR3 nucleotides are TGTGCCGTCCCCGTGTTAGAGGGCTACACCTTC.

About this clonotype itself: This may be a read error, as it is one base from a much larger clone. The chain employs TRBV10-3 and TRBJ2-2; 10 bases align to TRBD2. V dropped 7 bases and J dropped 4; count of bases not matched to a gene: 15. From germline, CDR1 is ENHRY and CDR2 SYGVKD. The CDR3 spans 18 residues. The CDR3 DNA reads as TGTGCCATCAAACCGGAGGCTAGCGGGAGTTGGAGCACCGGGGAGCTGTTTTTT. Protein product: CAIKPEASGSWSTGELFF.

This clonotype came up a few times. V and J are TRBV20-1 and TRBJ2-7; D unclear. Germline CDR1 is DFQATT and CDR2 is SNEGSKA (reference sequence). The CDR3 is made up of 15 amino acids. V gave up 0 bases and J gave up 2 bases, with 14 bases separating them. Here the CDR3 reads CSARESVKKPYEQYF. The DNA of the CDR3 is TGCAGTGCTAGAGAGTCGGTCAAGAAACCCTACGAGCAGTACTTC.

The chain employs TRBV20-1 and TRBJ1-5; D remains ambiguous. Germline V gives CDR1 DFQATT, CDR2 SNEGSKA (reference sequence). This CDR3 contains 14 residues. Trimming removed 4 bases at V and 11 bases at J, with 21 bases between. The CDR3 loop is CSATRLAVQETQHF. CDR3 bases: TGCAGTGCTACTCGACTAGCGGTTCAAGAGACCCAGCATTTT.

Many counts were recorded for this clonotype. V usage is TRBV9 and J usage is TRBJ1-4; possible D gene TRBD1, 6 bases. This CDR3 comprises 14 residues. The germline V gene has CDR1 SGDLS and CDR2 YYNGEE. V lost 3 bases, J lost 2 bases, and 8 bases lay in between. The CDR3 is CASSAGATNEKLFF. CDR3 DNA sequence: TGTGCCAGCAGCGCAGGGGCGACTAATGAAAAACTGTTTTTT.

This clonotype has ten or more counts. The rearrangement uses TRBV5-6 and TRBJ1-2, with D possibly matching TRBD1 (6 bases). The CDR3 sequence is 14 residues long. V lost 3 bases and J 5 bases, leaving 14 bases between the germline ends. The germline V gene has CDR1 SGHDT and CDR2 YYEEEE. This chain's CDR3 is CASSSQGWGYGYTF. CDR3 in DNA: TGTGCCAGCAGCTCACAGGGCTGGGGTTATGGCTACACCTTC.